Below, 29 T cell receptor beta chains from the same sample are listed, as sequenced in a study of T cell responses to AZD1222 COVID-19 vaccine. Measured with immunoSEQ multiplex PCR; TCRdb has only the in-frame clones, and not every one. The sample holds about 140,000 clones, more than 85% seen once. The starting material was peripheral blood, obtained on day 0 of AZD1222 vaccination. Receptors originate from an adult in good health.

Here the CDR3 reads CASSFKRNTEAFF. CDR3 in DNA: TGTGCCAGCAGCTTTAAACGGAACACTGAAGCTTTCTTT. The chain uses TRBV7-3 and TRBJ1-1; D is ambiguous. Germline CDR1 is SGHTA and CDR2 is FQGTGA. Trimming took off 3 bases at V and 1 base at J, with 6 bases between the two ends. The CDR3 is 13 residues long.

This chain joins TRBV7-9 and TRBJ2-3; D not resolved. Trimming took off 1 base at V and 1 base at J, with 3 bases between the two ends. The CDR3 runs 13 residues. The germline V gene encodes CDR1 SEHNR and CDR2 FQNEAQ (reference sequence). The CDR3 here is CASSLVGTDTQYF. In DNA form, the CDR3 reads TGTGCCAGCAGCTTAGTTGGCACAGATACGCAGTATTTT.

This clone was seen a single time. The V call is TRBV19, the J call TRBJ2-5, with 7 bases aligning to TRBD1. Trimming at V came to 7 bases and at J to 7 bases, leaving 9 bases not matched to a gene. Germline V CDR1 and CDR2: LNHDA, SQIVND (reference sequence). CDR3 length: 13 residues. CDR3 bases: TGTGCCAGTAACCAGGGGGTTTTGGGGACCCAGTACTTC. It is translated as CASNQGVLGTQYF. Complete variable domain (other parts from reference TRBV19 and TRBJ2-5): DGGITQSPKYLFRKEGQNVTLSCEQNLNHDAMYWYRQDPGQGLRLIYYSQIVNDFQKGDIAEGYSVSREKKESFPLTVTSAQKNPTAFYLCASNQGVLGTQYFGPGTRLLVL.

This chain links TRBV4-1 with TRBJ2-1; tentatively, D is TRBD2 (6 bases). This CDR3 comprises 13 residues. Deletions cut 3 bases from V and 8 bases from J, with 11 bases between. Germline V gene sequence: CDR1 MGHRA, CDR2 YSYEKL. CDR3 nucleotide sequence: TGCGCCAGCAGCCACCTCCGGAGGGATGAGCAGTTCTTC. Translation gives CASSHLRRDEQFF.

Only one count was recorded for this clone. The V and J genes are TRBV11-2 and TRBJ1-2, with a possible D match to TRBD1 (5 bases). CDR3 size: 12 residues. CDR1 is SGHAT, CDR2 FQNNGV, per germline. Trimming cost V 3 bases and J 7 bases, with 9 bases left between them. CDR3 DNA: TGTGCCAGCAGCTTCGCCAGGGCTGGCTACACCTTC. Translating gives CASSFARAGYTF.

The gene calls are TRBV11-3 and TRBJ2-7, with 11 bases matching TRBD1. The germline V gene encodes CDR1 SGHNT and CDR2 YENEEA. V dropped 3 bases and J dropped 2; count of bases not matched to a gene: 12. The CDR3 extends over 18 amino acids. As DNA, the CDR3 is TGTGCCAGCAGCTTCCTTGGACAGGGGGCTACATCTCCCTACGAGCAGTACTTC. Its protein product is CASSFLGQGATSPYEQYF.

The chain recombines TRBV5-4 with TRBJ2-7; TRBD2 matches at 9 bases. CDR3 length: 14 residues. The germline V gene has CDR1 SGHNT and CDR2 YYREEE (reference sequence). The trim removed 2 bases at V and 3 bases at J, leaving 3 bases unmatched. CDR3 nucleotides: TGTGCCAGCAGCTTCGCTAGCGGGGTCTACGAGCAGTACTTC. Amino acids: CASSFASGVYEQYF. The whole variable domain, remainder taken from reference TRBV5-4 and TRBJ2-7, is ETGVTQSPTHLIKTRGQQVTLRCSSQSGHNTVSWYQQALGQGPQFIFQYYREEENGRGNFPPRFSGLQFPNYSSELNVNALELDDSALYLCASSFASGVYEQYFGPGTRLTVT.

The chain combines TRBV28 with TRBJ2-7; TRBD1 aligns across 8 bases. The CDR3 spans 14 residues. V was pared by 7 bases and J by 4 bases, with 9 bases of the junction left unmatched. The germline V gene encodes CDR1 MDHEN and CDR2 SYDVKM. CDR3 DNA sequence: TGTGCCAGCACCATAGGACAGGGTAATTACGAGCAGTACTTC. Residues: CASTIGQGNYEQYF.

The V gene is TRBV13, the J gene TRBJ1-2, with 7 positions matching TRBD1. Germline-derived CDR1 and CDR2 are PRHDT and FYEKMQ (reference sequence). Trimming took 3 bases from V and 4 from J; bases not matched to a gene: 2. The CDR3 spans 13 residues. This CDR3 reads CASSLTGLYGYTF. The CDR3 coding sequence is TGTGCCAGCAGCTTGACAGGGCTCTATGGCTACACCTTC. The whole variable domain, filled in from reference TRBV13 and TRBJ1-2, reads AAGVIQSPRHLIKEKRETATLKCYPIPRHDTVYWYQQGPGQDPQFLISFYEKMQSDKGSIPDRFSAQQFSDYHSELNMSSLELGDSALYFCASSLTGLYGYTFGSGTRLTVV.

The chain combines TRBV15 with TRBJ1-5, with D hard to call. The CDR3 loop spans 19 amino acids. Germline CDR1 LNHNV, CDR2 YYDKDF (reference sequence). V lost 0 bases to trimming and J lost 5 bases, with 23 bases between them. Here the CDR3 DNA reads TGTGCCACCAGCAGAGAGCCAGGATCTGCCGCCGGCCAAGATCAGCCCCAGCATTTT. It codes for CATSREPGSAAGQDQPQHF. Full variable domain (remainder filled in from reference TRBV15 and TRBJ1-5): DAMVIQNPRYQVTQFGKPVTLSCSQTLNHNVMYWYQQKSSQAPKLLFHYYDKDFNNEADTPDNFQSRRPNTSFCFLDIRSPGLGDTAMYLCATSREPGSAAGQDQPQHFGDGTRLSIL.

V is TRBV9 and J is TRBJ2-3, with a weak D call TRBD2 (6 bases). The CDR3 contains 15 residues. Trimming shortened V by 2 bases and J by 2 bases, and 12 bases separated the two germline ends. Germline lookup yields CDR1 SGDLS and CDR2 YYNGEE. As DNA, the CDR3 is TGTGCCAGCAGCGTGGAGGGGACGTACACAGATACGCAGTATTTT. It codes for CASSVEGTYTDTQYF.

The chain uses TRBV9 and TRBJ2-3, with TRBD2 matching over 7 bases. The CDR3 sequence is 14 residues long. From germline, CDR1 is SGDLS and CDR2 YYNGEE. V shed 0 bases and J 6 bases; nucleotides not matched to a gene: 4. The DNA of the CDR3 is TGTGCCAGCAGCGTAGAAGTGGGAGGGGATACGCAGTATTTT. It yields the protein CASSVEVGGDTQYF.

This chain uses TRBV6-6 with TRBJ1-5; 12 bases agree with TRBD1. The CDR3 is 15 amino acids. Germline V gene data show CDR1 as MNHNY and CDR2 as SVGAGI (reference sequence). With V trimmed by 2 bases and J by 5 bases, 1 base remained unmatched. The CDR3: CASSYGTGGDQPQHF. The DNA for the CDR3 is TGTGCCAGCAGTTACGGGACAGGGGGCGATCAGCCCCAGCATTTT.

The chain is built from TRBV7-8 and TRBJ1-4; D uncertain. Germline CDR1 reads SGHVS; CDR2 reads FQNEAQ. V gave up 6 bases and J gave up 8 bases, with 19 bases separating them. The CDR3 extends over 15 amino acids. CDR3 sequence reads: CASRSSGSMGEKLFF. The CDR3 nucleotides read TGTGCCAGCAGGTCTTCGGGATCTATGGGGGAAAAACTGTTTTTT.

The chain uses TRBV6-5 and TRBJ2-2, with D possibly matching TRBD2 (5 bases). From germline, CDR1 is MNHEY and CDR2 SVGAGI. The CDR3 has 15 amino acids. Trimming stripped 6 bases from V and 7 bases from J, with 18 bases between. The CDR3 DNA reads TGTGCCAGCAGACTCCTAGGAACGGGATTCGGGGAGCTGTTTTTT. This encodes CASRLLGTGFGELFF.

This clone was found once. CDR3 nucleotides: TGTGCCAGCAGCTTAGTGGTAGGTTTGGGGCAGTTCTTC. Translating it yields CASSLVVGLGQFF. The chain carries TRBV7-9 and TRBJ2-1, with D uncertain. V gave up 1 base and J gave up 12 bases, with 13 bases separating them. The CDR3 covers 13 residues. Germline CDR1 reads SEHNR; CDR2 reads FQNEAQ (reference sequence).

The CDR3 here is CASSEGGDYYGYTF. The CDR3 bases are TGTGCCAGCAGTGAAGGTGGGGACTACTATGGCTACACCTTC. The V call is TRBV6-1, the J call TRBJ1-2; weak D call: TRBD1 (5 bases). V lost 1 base, J lost 3 bases, and 9 bases lay in between. The CDR3 loop spans 14 amino acids. CDR1 is MNHNS, CDR2 SASEGT, per germline.

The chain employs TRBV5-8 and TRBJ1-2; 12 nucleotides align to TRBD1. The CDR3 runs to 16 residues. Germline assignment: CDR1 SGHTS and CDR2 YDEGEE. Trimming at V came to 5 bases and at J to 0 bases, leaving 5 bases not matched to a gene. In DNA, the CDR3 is TGTGCCAGCAGACCCGGGACAGGGGGCGCTAACTATGGCTACACCTTC. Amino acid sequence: CASRPGTGGANYGYTF.

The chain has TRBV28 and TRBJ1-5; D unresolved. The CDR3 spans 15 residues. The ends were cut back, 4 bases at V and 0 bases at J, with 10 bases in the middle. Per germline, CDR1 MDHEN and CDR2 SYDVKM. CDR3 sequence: CASSSRAPSNQPQHF. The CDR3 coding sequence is TGTGCCAGCAGTTCCCGGGCCCCTAGCAATCAGCCCCAGCATTTT.

The CDR3 here is CASSKDRTTSYEQYF. The DNA of the CDR3 is TGCGCCAGCAGTAAAGACAGGACTACCTCCTACGAGCAGTACTTC. V is TRBV10-1 and J is TRBJ2-7, with D possibly being TRBD1 or TRBD2 (6 bases each). In germline, CDR1 is WNHNN, CDR2 SYGVQD (reference sequence). V gave up 5 bases and J gave up 0 bases, with 14 bases separating them. The CDR3 sequence is 15 residues long.

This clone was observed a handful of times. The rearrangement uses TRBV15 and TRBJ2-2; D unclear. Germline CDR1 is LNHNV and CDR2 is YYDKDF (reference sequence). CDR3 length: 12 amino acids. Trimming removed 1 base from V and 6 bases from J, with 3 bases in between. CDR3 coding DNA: TGTGCCACCAGCAGAGTATCCGGGGAGCTGTTTTTT. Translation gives CATSRVSGELFF.

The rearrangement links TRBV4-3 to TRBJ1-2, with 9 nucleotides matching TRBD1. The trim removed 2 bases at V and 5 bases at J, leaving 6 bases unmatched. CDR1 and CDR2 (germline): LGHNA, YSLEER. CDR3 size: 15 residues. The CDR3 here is CASSQRPGQGYGYTF. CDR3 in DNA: TGCGCCAGCAGCCAACGACCGGGACAGGGTTATGGCTACACCTTC.

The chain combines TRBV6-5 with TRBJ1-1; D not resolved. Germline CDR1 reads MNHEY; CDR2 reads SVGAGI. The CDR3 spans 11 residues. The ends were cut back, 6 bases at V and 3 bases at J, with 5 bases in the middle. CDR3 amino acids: CASRAYTEAFF. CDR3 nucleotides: TGTGCCAGCAGGGCCTACACTGAAGCTTTCTTT.

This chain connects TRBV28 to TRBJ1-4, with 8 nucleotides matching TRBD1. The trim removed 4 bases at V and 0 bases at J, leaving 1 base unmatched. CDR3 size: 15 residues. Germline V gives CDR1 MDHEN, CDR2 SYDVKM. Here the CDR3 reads CASSSGGTTNEKLFF. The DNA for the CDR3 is TGTGCCAGCAGTTCAGGGGGCACAACTAATGAAAAACTGTTTTTT.

This CDR3 reads CASSFFAGGNEQFF. The CDR3 DNA follows: TGTGCCAGCAGCTTTTTTGCGGGAGGGAATGAGCAGTTCTTC. The chain employs TRBV5-6 and TRBJ2-1; 9 bases are a match to TRBD2. CDR3 length equals 14 residues. The germline CDR1 and CDR2 sequences are SGHDT and YYEEEE. With 2 bases clipped from V and 7 bases from J, the junction kept 4 bases outside the gene matches.

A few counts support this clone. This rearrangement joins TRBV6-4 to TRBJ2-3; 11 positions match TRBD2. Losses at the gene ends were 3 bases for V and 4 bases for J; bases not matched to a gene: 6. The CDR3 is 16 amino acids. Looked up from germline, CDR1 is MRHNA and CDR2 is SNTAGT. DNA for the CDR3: TGTGCCAGCAGTGATTCTTTAGCGGGAGGGGCAGATACGCAGTATTTT. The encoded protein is CASSDSLAGGADTQYF.

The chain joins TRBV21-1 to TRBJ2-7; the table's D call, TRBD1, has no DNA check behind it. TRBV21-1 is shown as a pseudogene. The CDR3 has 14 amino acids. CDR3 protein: CASSKAGQKYEQYF. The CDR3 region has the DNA TGTGCCAGCAGCAAAGCGGGACAGAAGTACGAGCAGTACTTC.

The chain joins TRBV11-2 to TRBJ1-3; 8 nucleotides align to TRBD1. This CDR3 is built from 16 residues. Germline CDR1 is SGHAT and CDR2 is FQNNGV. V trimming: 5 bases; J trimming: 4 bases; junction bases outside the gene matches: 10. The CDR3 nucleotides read TGTGCCAGCAGCCGGGCCGGACAGGGAATGGGAAACACCATATATTTT. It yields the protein CASSRAGQGMGNTIYF.

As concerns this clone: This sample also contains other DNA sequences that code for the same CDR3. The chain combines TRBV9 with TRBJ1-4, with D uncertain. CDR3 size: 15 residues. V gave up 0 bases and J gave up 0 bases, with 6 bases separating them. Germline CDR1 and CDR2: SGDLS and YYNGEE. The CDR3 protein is CASSVGGATNEKLFF. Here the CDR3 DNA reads TGTGCCAGCAGCGTAGGAGGAGCAACTAATGAAAAACTGTTTTTT.